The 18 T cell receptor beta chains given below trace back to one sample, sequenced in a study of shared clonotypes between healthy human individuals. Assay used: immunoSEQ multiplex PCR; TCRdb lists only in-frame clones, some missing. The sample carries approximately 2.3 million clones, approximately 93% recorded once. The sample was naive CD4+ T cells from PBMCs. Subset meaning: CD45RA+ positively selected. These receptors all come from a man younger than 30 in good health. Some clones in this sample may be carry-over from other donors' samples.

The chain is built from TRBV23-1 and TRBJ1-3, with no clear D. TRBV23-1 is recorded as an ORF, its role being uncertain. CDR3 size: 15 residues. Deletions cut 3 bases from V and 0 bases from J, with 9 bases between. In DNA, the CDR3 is TGCGCCAGCAGTCACCCCGGGCACTCTGGAAACACCATATATTTT. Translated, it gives CASSHPGHSGNTIYF.

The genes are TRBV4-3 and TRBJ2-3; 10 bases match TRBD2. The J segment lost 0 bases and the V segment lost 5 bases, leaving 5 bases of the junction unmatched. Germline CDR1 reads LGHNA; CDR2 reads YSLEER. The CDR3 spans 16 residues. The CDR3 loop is CASSDGLADSTDTQYF. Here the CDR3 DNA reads TGCGCCAGCAGCGACGGACTAGCGGATAGCACAGATACGCAGTATTTT.

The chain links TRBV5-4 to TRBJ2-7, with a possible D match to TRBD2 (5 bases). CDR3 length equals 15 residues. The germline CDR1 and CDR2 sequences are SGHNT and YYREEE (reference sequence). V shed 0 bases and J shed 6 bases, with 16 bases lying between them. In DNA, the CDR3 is TGTGCCAGCAGCTTGGCGGTTAGCCGCCGGGGCGAGCAGTACTTC. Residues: CASSLAVSRRGEQYF.

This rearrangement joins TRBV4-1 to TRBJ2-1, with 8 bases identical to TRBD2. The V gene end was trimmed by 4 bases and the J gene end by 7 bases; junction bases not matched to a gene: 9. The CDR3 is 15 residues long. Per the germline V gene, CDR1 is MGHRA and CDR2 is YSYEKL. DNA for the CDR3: TGCGCCAGCAGCCGAGACCCCCCGGGGGGGAATGAGCAGTTCTTC. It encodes CASSRDPPGGNEQFF.

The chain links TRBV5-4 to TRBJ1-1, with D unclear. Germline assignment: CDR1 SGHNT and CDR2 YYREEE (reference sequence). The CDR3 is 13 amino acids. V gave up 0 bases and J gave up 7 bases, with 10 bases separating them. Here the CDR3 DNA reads TGTGCCAGCAGCTTGGCTGGCCGACTTGAAGCTTTCTTT. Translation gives CASSLAGRLEAFF.

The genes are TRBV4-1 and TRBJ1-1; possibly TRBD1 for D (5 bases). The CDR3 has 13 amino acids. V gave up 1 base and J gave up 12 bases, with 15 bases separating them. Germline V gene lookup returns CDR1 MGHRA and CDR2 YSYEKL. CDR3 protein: CASSQVVQGGSFF. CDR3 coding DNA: TGCGCCAGCAGCCAAGTTGTCCAGGGCGGGTCTTTCTTT.

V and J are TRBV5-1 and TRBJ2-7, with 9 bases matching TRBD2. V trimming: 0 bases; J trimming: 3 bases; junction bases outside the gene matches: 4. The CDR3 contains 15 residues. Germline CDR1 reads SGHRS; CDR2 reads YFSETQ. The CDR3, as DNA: TGCGCCAGCAGCTTGGGGCTAGCGGGATACTACGAGCAGTACTTC. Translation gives CASSLGLAGYYEQYF.

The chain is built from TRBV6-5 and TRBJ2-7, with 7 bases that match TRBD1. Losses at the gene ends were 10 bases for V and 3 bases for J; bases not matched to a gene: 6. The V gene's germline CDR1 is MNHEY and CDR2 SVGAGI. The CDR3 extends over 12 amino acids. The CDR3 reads CATWDSNYEQYF. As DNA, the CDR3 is TGTGCCACCTGGGACAGTAACTACGAGCAGTACTTC.

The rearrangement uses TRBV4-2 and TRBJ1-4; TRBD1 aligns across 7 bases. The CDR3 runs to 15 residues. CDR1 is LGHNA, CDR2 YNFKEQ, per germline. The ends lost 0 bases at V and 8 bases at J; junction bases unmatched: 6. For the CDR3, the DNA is TGTGCCAGCAGCCAAGAGCGGCAGGGGGGGGAAAAACTGTTTTTT. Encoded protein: CASSQERQGGEKLFF.

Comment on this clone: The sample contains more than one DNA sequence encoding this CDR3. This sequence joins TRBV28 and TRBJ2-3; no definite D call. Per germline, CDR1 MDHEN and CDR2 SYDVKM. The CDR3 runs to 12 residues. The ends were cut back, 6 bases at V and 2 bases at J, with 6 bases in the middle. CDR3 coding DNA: TGTGCCAGCAGCCCGTTCACAGATACGCAGTATTTT. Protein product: CASSPFTDTQYF.

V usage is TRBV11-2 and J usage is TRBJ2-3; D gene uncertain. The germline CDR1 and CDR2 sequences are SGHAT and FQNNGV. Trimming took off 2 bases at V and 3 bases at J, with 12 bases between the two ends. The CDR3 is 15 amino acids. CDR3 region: CASSLIGTDTDTQYF. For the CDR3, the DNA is TGTGCCAGCAGCTTAATAGGAACAGATACAGATACGCAGTATTTT.

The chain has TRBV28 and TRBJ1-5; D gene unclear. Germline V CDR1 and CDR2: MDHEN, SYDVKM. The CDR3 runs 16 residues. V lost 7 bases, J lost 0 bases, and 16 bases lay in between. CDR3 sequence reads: CASTSFPLYSNQPQHF. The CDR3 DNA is TGTGCCAGCACTTCTTTCCCCTTATATAGCAATCAGCCCCAGCATTTT.

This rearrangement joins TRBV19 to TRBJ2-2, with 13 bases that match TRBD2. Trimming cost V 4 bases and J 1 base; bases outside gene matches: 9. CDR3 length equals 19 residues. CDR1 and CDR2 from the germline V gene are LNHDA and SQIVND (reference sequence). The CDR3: CASSKRLAGGSLNTGELFF. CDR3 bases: TGTGCCAGTAGTAAAAGACTAGCGGGAGGCTCTTTGAACACCGGGGAGCTGTTTTTT.

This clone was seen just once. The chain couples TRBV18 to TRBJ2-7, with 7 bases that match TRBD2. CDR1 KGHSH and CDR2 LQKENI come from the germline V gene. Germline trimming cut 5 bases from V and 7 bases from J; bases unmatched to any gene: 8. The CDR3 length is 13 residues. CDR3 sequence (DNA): TGTGCCAGCTCAGCGCCCGGGACTACTGAGCAGTACTTC. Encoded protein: CASSAPGTTEQYF.

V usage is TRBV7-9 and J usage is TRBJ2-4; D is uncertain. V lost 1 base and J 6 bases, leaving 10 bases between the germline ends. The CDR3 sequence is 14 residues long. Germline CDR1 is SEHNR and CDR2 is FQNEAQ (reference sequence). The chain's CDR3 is CASSLEWGRNIQYF. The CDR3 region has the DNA TGTGCCAGCAGCTTAGAATGGGGTAGAAACATTCAGTACTTC. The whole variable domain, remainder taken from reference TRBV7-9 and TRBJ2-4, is DTGVSQNPRHKITKRGQNVTFRCDPISEHNRLYWYRQTLGQGPEFLTYFQNEAQLEKSRLLSDRFSAERPKGSFSTLEIQRTEQGDSAMYLCASSLEWGRNIQYFGAGTRLSVL.

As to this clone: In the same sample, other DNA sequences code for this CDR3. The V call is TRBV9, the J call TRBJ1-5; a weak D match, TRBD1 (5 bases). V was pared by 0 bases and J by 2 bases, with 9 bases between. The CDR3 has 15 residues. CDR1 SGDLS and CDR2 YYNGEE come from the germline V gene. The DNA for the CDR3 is TGTGCCAGCAGCGTAGATGGGGGGGGCAATCAGCCCCAGCATTTT. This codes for CASSVDGGGNQPQHF. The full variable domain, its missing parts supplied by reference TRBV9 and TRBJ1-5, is DSGVTQTPKHLITATGQRVTLRCSPRSGDLSVYWYQQSLDQGLQFLIQYYNGEERAKGNILERFSAQQFPDLHSELNLSSLELGDSALYFCASSVDGGGNQPQHFGDGTRLSIL.

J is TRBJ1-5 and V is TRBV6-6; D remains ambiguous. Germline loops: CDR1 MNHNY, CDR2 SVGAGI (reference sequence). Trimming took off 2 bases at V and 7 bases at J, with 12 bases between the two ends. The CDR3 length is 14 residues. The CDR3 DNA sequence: TGTGCCAGCAGTTACGGTAGGGAAGGCCAGCCCCAGCATTTT. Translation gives CASSYGREGQPQHF.

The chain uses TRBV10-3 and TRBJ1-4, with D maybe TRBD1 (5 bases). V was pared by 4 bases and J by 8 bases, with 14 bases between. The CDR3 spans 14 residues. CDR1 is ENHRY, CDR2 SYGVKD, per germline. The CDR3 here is CAISVGGGREKLFF. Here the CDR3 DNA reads TGTGCCATCAGTGTTGGGGGTGGAAGGGAAAAACTGTTTTTT.